One and the same sample provided the 3 T cell receptor beta chains below, sequenced in a study of blood T cell repertoires in COVID-19. TCRdb's table, derived via immunoSEQ multiplex PCR, lists solely in-frame clones and lacks some. The data hold some 200,000 clones, with around 86% observed a single time. Material: peripheral blood. Receptors originate from an elderly man with acute or convalescent COVID-19.

This clone was counted a single time. This chain connects TRBV25-1 to TRBJ1-2, with D possibly TRBD1 on 6 matching bases. This CDR3 has 15 amino acids. V lost 5 bases, J lost 0 bases, and 13 bases lay in between. Looked up from germline, CDR1 is MGHDK and CDR2 is SYGVNS. The CDR3 nucleotides read TGTGCCAGCAGTCCTCAGGGGCAGTCTAACTATGGCTACACCTTC. Protein sequence: CASSPQGQSNYGYTF.

The V gene is TRBV7-2, the J gene TRBJ2-1, with D possibly being TRBD2 (5 bases). The V and J ends lost 5 bases and 2 bases respectively, with 16 bases between them. In germline, CDR1 is SGHTA, CDR2 FQGNSA. CDR3 length: 16 residues. The CDR3 reads CASSLATSAAYNEQFF. The CDR3 coding sequence is TGTGCCAGCAGCCTCGCAACTAGTGCGGCCTACAATGAGCAGTTCTTC.

The chain employs TRBV15 and TRBJ2-3; D might be TRBD2 (5 bases). CDR1 and CDR2 from the germline V gene are LNHNV and YYDKDF (reference sequence). V was pared by 3 bases and J by 0 bases, with 10 bases between. This CDR3 region has 15 residues. DNA of the CDR3: TGTGCCACCAGCAGCGGAACGGGGAGCACAGATACGCAGTATTTT. It codes for CATSSGTGSTDTQYF.